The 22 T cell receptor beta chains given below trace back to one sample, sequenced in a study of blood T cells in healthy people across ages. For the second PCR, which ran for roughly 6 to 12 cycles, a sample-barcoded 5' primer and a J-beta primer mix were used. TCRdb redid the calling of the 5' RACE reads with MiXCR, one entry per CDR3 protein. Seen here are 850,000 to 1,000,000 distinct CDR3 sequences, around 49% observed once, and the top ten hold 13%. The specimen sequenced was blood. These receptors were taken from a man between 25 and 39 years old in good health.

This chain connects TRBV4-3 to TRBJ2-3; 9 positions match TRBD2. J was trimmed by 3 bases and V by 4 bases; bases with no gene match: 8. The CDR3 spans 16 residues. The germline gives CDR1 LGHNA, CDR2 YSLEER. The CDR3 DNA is TGCGCCAGCAGCCGGACAGCGGGAGGACGGACAGATACGCAGTATTTT. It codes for CASSRTAGGRTDTQYF.

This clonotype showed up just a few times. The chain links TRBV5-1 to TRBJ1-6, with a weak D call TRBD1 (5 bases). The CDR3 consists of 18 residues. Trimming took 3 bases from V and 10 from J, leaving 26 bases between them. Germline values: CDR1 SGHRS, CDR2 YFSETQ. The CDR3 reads CASSSGGDAPGFRSPLHF. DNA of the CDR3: TGCGCCAGCAGCTCCGGGGGTGACGCTCCTGGGTTCCGGTCACCCCTCCACTTT.

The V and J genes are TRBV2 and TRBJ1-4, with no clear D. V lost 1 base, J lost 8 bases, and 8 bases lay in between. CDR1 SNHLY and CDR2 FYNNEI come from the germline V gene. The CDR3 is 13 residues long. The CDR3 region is CASSEEGREKLFF. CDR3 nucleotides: TGTGCCAGCAGTGAAGAGGGCCGGGAAAAACTGTTTTTT.

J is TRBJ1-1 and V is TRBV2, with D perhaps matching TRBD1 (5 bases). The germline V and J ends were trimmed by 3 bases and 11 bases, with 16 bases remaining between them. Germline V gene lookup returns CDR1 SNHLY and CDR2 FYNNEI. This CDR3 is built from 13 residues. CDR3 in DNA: TGTGCCAGCAGTGAGAGTGCGTCAGGGAAGGCTTTCTTT. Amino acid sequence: CASSESASGKAFF. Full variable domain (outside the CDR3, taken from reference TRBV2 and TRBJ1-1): EPEVTQTPSHQVTQMGQEVILRCVPISNHLYFYWYRQILGQKVEFLVSFYNNEISEKSEIFDDQFSVERPDGSNFTLKIRSTKLEDSAMYFCASSESASGKAFFGQGTRLTVV.

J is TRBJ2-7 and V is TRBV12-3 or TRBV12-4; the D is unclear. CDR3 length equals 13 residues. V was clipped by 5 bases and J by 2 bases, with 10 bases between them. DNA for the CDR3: TGTGCCAGCAGTCGTCAGGCCCCCTACGAGCAGTACTTC. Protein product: CASSRQAPYEQYF.

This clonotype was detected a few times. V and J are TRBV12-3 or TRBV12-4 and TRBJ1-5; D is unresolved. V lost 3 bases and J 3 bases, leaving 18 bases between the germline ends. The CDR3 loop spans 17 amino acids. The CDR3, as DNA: TGTGCCAGCAGTTTTTTTGTCGGACCCCGAACCAATCAGCCCCAGCATTTT. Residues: CASSFFVGPRTNQPQHF.

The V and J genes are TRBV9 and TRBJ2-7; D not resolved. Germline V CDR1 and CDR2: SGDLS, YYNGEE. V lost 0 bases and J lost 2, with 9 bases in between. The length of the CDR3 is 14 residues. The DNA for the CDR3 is TGTGCCAGCAGCGTAGCCGTGTTTCCCTACGAGCAGTACTTC. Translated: CASSVAVFPYEQYF.

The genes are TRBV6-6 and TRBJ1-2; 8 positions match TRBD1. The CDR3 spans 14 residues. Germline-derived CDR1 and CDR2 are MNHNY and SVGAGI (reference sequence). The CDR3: CAAGQGASDYGYTF. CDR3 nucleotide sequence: TGTGCAGCGGGTCAGGGGGCTTCGGACTATGGCTACACCTTC.

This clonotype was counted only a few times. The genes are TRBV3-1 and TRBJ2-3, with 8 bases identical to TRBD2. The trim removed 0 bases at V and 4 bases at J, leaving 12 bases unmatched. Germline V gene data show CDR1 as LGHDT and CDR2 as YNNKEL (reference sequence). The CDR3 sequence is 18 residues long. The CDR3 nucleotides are TGTGCCAGCAGCCAAGATCCAGGGACTAGTGGGGTCTCAGATACGCAGTATTTT. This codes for CASSQDPGTSGVSDTQYF.

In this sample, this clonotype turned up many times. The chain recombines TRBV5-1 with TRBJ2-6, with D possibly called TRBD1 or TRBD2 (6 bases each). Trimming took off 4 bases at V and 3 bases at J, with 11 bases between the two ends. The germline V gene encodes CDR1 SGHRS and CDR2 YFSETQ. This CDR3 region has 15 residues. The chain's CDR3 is CASSGGLDGANVLTF. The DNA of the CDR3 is TGCGCCAGCAGCGGGGGGCTGGATGGGGCCAACGTCCTGACTTTC.

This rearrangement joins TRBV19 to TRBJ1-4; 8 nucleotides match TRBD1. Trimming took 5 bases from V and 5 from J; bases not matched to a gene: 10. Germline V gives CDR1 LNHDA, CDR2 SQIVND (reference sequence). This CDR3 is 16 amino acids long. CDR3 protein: CASSSQTGQDNEKLFF. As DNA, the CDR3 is TGTGCCAGTAGTTCCCAAACGGGACAGGACAATGAAAAACTGTTTTTT.

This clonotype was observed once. The CDR3 region has the DNA TGTGCCAGCAGCCAGACGACAGGCGGTGACGAAAAACTGTTTTTT. Translation: CASSQTTGGDEKLFF. The chain carries TRBV4-2 and TRBJ1-4; TRBD1 might be the D (6 bases). Per germline, CDR1 LGHNA and CDR2 YNFKEQ. V was cut by 3 bases and J by 8 bases, with 16 bases left in between. CDR3 size: 15 residues.

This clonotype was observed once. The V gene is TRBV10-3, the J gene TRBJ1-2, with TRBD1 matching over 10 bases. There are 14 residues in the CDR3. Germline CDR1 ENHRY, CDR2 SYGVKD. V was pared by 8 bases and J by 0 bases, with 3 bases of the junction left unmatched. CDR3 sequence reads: CAIYGQGANYGYTF. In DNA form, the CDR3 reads TGTGCCATCTATGGACAGGGGGCTAACTATGGCTACACCTTC.

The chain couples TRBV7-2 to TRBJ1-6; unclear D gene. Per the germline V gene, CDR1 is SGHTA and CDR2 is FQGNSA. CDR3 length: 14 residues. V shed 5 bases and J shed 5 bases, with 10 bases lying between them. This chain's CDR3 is CASSREWHNSPLHF. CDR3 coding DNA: TGTGCCAGCAGCCGGGAATGGCATAATTCACCCCTCCACTTT.

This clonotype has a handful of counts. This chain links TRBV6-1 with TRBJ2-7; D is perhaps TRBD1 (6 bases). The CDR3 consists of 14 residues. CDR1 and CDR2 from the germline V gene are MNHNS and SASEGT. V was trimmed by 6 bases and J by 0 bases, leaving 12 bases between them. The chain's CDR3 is CASRTRTDSYEQYF. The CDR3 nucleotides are TGTGCCAGCAGAACCCGGACAGACTCCTACGAGCAGTACTTC.

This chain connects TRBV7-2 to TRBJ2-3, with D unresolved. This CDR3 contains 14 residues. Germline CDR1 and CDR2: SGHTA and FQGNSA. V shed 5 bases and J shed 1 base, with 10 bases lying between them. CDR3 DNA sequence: TGTGCCAGCAGCCTATTCCCCGGCACAGATACGCAGTATTTT. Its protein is CASSLFPGTDTQYF.

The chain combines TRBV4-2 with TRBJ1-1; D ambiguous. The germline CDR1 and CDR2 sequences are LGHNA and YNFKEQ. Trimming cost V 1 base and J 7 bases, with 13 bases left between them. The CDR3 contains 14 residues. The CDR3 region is CASSQGRGRFEAFF. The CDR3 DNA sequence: TGTGCCAGCAGCCAAGGTCGAGGGCGGTTTGAAGCTTTCTTT.

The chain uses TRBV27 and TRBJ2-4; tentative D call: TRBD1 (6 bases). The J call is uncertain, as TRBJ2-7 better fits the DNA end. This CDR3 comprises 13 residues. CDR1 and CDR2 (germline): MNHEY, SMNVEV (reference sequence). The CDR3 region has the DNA TGTGCCAGCAGTAAAGGACAGAACTACGAGCAGTACTTC. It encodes CASSKGQNYEQYF.

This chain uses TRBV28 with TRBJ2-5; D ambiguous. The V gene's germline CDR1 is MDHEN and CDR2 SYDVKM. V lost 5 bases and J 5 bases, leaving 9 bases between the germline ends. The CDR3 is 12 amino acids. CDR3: CASSPFRETQYF. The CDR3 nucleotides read TGTGCCAGCAGTCCCTTCAGGGAGACCCAGTACTTC. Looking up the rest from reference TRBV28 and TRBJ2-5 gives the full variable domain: DVKVTQSSRYLVKRTGEKVFLECVQDMDHENMFWYRQDPGLGLRLIYFSYDVKMKEKGDIPEGYSVSREKKERFSLILESASTNQTSMYLCASSPFRETQYFGPGTRLLVL.

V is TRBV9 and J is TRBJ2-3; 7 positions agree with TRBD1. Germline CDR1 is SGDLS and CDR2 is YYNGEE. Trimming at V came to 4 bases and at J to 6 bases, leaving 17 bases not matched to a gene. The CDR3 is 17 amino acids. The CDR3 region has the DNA TGTGCCAGCAGCCCGGCACCGGGACAGTCGACGAAGGATACGCAGTATTTT. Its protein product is CASSPAPGQSTKDTQYF.

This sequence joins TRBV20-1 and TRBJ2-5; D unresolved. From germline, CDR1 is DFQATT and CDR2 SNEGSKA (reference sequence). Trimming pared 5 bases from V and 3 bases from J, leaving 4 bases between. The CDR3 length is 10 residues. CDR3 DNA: TGCAGTGCTGGTAAAGAGACCCAGTACTTC. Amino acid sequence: CSAGKETQYF.

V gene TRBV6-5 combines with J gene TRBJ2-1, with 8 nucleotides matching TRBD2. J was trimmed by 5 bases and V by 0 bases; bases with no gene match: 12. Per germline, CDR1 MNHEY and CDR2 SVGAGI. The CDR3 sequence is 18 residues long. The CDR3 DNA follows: TGTGCCAGCAGTTACTCGACTAGCGACCTACGTTTTGACAATGAGCAGTTCTTC. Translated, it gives CASSYSTSDLRFDNEQFF.